This T cell receptor beta chain appears in the sequencing data of a study of T cells after posttransplantation cyclophosphamide. Regarding the study as a whole: Skin or GI-infiltrating T cells shared few TRB sequences with blood. After PTCy, TRB diversity resembled that of CNI/methotrexate controls. Donor-recipient repertoire similarity was low at 1-2 months, rising over year one.

A marrow graft followed busulfan-fludarabine conditioning, with cyclophosphamide on days +3 and +4. Some clones are missing from TCRdb's copy, which holds only in-frame ones; the method was immunoSEQ multiplex PCR. The table has approximately 4,000 clones, 65% to 85% seen once; the top ten hold roughly 6.5%. This clone has a single count. Its specificity is unknown. V was shortened by 2 bases and J by 1 base, with 12 bases between the two germline ends. The germline V gene encodes CDR1 MDHEN and CDR2 SYDVKM. This CDR3 is built from 15 residues. The TCR sequence derives from a young adult male patient who received an allogeneic stem cell transplant from a related donor, was CMV-positive, and had no GVHD. Some T cells may trace back to the graft donor. Sequenced material: CD4+ T cells sorted from blood, taken 242 days after a stem cell transplant with posttransplant cyclophosphamide. This chain links TRBV28 with TRBJ2-7; tentatively, D is TRBD1 (6 bases). For the CDR3, the DNA is TGTGCCAGCAGTTTAAGTGGGACAAGGTCCTACGAGCAGTACTTC. Amino acid sequence: CASSLSGTRSYEQYF.